This TCR beta chain was obtained from a study of regulatory T cells in long-lasting Graves disease. CDR1 and CDR2 (germline): GTSNPN, SVGIG (reference sequence). The trim removed 0 bases at V and 7 bases at J, leaving 5 bases unmatched. This CDR3 is built from 14 residues. This clonotype occurred many times. In building TCR beta libraries, iRepertoire HTBI primers were used together with Arm-PCR of CDR3 regions. TCRdb redid the calling of the multiplex PCR reads with MiXCR, one entry per CDR3 protein. The table has approximately 490,000 distinct CDR3 sequences, 15% to 20% seen once. Indicated time point: newly diagnosed GD, antithyroid drugs for less than 3 months. PBMCs were the source of the RNA used for TCR sequencing. The data also belong to a second study, concerning T cells in Graves' hyperthyroidism and ophthalmopathy. That report notes: Researchers ran a first-round RT-PCR on the TCR CDR3 using the HTBI primer set.

Specimen: peripheral blood mononuclear cells (PBMCs), collected at new diagnosis, from a patient treated with antithyroid drugs. This TCR came from a man in his forties or fifties with Graves disease. V gene TRBV30 combines with J gene TRBJ1-4; TRBD1 agrees at 7 bases. CDR3 nucleotide sequence: TGTGCCTGGAGTGTAGGCAGGGGGACTGAAAAACTGTTTTTT. Protein product: CAWSVGRGTEKLFF. The full variable domain, completed using reference TRBV30 and TRBJ1-4, is SQTIHQWPATLVQPVGSPLSLECTVEGTSNPNLYWYRQAAGRGLQLLFYSVGIGQISSEVPQNLSASRPQDRQFILSSKKLLLSDSGFYLCAWSVGRGTEKLFFGSGTQLSVL.